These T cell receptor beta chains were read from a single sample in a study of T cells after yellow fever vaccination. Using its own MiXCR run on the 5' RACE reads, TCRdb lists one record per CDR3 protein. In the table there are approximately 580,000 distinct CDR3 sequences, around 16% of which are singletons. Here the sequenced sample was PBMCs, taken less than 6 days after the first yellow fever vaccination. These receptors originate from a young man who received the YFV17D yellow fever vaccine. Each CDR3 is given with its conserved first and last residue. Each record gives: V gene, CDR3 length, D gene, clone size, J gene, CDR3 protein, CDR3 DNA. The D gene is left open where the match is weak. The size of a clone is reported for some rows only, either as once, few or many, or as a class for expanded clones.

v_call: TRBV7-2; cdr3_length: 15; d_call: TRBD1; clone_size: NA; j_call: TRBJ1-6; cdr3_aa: CASSTSGTGYSPLHF; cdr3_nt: TGTGCCAGCAGCACATCCGGGACAGGCTATTCACCCCTCCACTTT
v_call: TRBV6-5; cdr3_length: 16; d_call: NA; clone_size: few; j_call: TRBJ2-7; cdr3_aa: CASSYSSRVLTYEQYF; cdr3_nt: TGTGCCAGCAGTTACTCGAGCAGAGTCCTTACCTACGAGCAGTACTTC
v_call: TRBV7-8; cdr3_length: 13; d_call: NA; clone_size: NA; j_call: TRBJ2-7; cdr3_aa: CASSLAVAYEQYF; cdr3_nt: TGTGCCAGCAGCTTAGCCGTGGCTTACGAGCAGTACTTC
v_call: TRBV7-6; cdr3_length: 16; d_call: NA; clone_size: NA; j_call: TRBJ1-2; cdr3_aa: CASSHGLTGDPYGYTF; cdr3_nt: TGTGCCAGCAGCCACGGTCTAACCGGGGACCCTTATGGCTACACCTTC
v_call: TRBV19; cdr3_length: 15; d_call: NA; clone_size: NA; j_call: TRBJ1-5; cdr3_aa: CASRPYTNSNQPQHF; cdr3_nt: TGTGCCAGTAGACCATACACGAATAGCAATCAGCCCCAGCATTTT
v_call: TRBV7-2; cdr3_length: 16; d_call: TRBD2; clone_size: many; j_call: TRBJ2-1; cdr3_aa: CASSLATQAGGGEQFF; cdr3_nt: TGTGCCAGCAGCTTAGCGACGCAAGCGGGGGGGGGTGAGCAGTTCTTC
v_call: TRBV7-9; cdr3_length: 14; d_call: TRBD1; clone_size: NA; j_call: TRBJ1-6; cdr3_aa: CASSLLTGESPLHF; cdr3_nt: TGTGCCAGCAGCTTATTAACAGGGGAATCACCCCTCCACTTT
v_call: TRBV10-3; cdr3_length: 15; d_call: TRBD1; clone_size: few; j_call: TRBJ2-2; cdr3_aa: CAISRDRENTGELFF; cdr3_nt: TGTGCCATCAGCCGGGACAGGGAGAACACCGGGGAGCTGTTTTTT
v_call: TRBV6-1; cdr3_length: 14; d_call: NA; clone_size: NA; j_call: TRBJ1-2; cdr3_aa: CASSLPPGDYGYTF; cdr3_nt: TGTGCCAGCAGCCTTCCTCCGGGGGACTATGGCTACACCTTC
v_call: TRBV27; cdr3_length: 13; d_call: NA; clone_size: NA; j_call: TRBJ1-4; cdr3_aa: CASSLTAGDRLFF; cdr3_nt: TGTGCCAGCAGTTTGACCGCTGGAGATAGGCTGTTTTTT
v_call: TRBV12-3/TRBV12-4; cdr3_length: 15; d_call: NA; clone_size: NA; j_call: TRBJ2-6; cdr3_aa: CASGAGSSGANVLTF; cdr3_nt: TGTGCCAGCGGGGCAGGAAGCTCTGGGGCCAACGTCCTGACTTTC
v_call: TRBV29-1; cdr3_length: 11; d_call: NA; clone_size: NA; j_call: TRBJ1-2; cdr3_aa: CSVFGNYGYTF; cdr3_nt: TGCAGCGTTTTCGGCAACTATGGCTACACCTTC
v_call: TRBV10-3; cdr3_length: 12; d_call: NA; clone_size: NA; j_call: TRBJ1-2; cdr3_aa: CAISTEGYGYTF; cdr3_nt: TGTGCCATCAGTACAGAGGGATATGGCTACACCTTC
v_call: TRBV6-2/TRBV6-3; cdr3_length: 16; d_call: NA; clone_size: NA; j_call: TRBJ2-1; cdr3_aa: CASSLGVPSVSGMQFF; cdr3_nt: TGTGCCAGCAGCCTAGGGGTTCCTTCAGTTAGTGGTATGCAGTTCTTC
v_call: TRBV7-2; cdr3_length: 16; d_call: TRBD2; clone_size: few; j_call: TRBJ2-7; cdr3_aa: CASTTQLAGGRNEQYF; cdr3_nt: TGTGCCTCCACTACACAGTTAGCGGGGGGGCGCAACGAGCAGTACTTC
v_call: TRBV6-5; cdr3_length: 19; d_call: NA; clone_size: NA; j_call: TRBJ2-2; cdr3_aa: CASSYSFGGRTENTGELFF; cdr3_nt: TGTGCCAGCAGTTACTCATTCGGAGGGCGCACAGAGAACACCGGGGAGCTGTTTTTT
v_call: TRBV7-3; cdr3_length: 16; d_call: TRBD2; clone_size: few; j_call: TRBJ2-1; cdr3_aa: CASSSLAAGSYNEQFF; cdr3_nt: TGTGCCAGCAGCTCGCTAGCGGCCGGGTCCTACAATGAGCAGTTCTTC
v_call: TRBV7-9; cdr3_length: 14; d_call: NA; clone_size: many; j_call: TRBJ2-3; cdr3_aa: CASRLSSGTDTQYF; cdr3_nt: TGTGCCAGTAGGCTCAGCTCCGGCACAGATACGCAGTATTTT
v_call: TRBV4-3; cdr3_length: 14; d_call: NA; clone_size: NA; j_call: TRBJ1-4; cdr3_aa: CASSQELINEKLFF; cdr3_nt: TGCGCCAGCAGCCAAGAACTGATTAATGAAAAACTGTTTTTT
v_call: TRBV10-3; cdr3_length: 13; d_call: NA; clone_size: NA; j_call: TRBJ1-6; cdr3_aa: CAISGVKNSPLHF; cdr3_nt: TGTGCCATCAGTGGGGTAAAAAATTCACCCCTCCACTTT
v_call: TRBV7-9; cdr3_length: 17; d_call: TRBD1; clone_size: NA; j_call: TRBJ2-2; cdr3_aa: CASSLEGQGALNGELFF; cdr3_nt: TGTGCCAGCAGCTTAGAGGGACAGGGGGCGCTGAACGGGGAGCTGTTTTTT
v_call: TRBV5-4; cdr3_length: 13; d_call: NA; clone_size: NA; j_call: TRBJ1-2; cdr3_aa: CASRPGSNYGYTF; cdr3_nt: TGTGCCAGCAGGCCCGGGTCTAACTATGGCTACACCTTC
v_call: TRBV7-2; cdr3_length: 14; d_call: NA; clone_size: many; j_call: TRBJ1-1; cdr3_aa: CASSFDRQNTEAFF; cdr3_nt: TGTGCCAGCAGCTTCGACAGACAGAACACTGAAGCTTTCTTT
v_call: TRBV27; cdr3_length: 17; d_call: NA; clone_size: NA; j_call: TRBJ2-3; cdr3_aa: CASSSLSLGAGTDTQYF; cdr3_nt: TGTGCCAGCAGTTCCCTCTCCTTGGGGGCTGGCACAGATACGCAGTATTTT